This T cell receptor (beta chain) was observed in a study of blood T cell repertoires in COVID-19. Across the study: The United States, Italy and Spain supplied acute and convalescent COVID-19 samples. Sources were T cells, B-cell-depleted T cells, or PBMCs; the material itself was cDNA or gDNA.

As originally analysed: Amplified reference gene primers provided the basis for estimating nucleated cell counts. Using immunoSEQ multiplex PCR, the repertoire was profiled, and TCRdb retains in-frame clones only, with some absent. V, J and clone size were drawn from that table, and D and trimming were deduced from the DNA. The top ten hold under 15% of the sample, which has a few hundred thousand clones, 84% seen once. The V and J ends lost 0 bases and 0 bases respectively, with 10 bases between them. The CDR3 covers 15 residues. The germline gives CDR1 SGHRS, CDR2 YFSETQ. The TCR comes from a human donor in a cohort sampled during active COVID-19. The rearrangement uses TRBV5-1 and TRBJ2-7; no definite D call. Sequences were obtained from peripheral blood. CDR3 amino acids: CASSLGAPSSYEQYF. CDR3 in DNA: TGCGCCAGCAGCTTGGGGGCTCCGAGCTCCTACGAGCAGTACTTC. Looking up the rest from reference TRBV5-1 and TRBJ2-7 gives the full variable domain: KAGVTQTPRYLIKTRGQQVTLSCSPISGHRSVSWYQQTPGQGLQFLFEYFSETQRNKGNFPGRFSGRQFSNSRSEMNVSTLELGDSALYLCASSLGAPSSYEQYFGPGTRLTVT.